The 19 T cell receptor beta chains reported below all come from one sample, sequenced in a study of blood T cell repertoires in COVID-19. Generated by immunoSEQ multiplex PCR, the TCRdb table keeps only in-frame clones and is missing some. The top ten clones hold 7% to 8% of a sample with about 20,000 clones, around 89% of them seen once. Sample: peripheral blood. The origin of the receptors is a woman aged 60 to 75 with active COVID-19.

CDR3 nucleotide sequence: TGTGCCAGCAGCGATAGACATTTATTCTCCTACGAGCAGTACTTC. It specifies CASSDRHLFSYEQYF. The chain links TRBV9 to TRBJ2-7, with D hard to call. Trimming stripped 3 bases from V and 0 bases from J, with 13 bases between. CDR3 length equals 15 residues. Per the germline V gene, CDR1 is SGDLS and CDR2 is YYNGEE. Combining the CDR3 with reference TRBV9 and TRBJ2-7 gives the whole variable domain DSGVTQTPKHLITATGQRVTLRCSPRSGDLSVYWYQQSLDQGLQFLIQYYNGEERAKGNILERFSAQQFPDLHSELNLSSLELGDSALYFCASSDRHLFSYEQYFGPGTRLTVT.

The rearrangement uses TRBV6-5 and TRBJ2-3; perhaps TRBD1 as D (6 bases). Germline CDR1 is MNHEY and CDR2 is SVGAGI. Trimming pared 2 bases from V and 0 bases from J, leaving 9 bases between. The CDR3 runs 15 residues. CDR3 nucleotide sequence: TGTGCCAGCAGTTACGGCCAGGGGAGCACAGATACGCAGTATTTT. This encodes CASSYGQGSTDTQYF.

The rearrangement joins TRBV15 to TRBJ2-3; D uncertain. Germline CDR1 LNHNV, CDR2 YYDKDF (reference sequence). The ends were cut back, 5 bases at V and 3 bases at J, with 18 bases in the middle. CDR3 length: 16 amino acids. CDR3 sequence: CATSLVRHEKTDTQYF. The CDR3 bases are TGTGCCACCAGCCTGGTCAGGCATGAGAAGACAGATACGCAGTATTTT.

This chain connects TRBV27 to TRBJ2-5; 8 bases are a match to TRBD2. CDR1 MNHEY and CDR2 SMNVEV come from the germline V gene (reference sequence). V dropped 1 base and J dropped 2; count of bases not matched to a gene: 6. The CDR3 runs to 16 residues. The CDR3 loop reads CASSLWGLGTQETQYF. In nucleotides, the CDR3 is TGTGCCAGCAGTTTATGGGGACTAGGGACTCAAGAGACCCAGTACTTC.

This clone was recorded once. V usage is TRBV6-2 or TRBV6-3 and J usage is TRBJ2-5; the match to TRBD2 covers 9 bases. J gave up 2 bases and V 6 bases, and 4 bases lay outside the gene matches. Germline values: CDR1 MNHEY, CDR2 SVGEGT. This CDR3 region has 14 residues. The CDR3 sequence: CASSRLAVQETQYF. The CDR3, as DNA: TGTGCCAGCAGCAGACTAGCGGTACAAGAGACCCAGTACTTC.

This sequence joins TRBV25-1 and TRBJ1-1, with D possibly TRBD1 on 5 matching bases. The V end was cut by 4 bases, the J end by 0 bases, with 6 bases between. CDR3 length equals 13 residues. Germline CDR1 and CDR2: MGHDK and SYGVNS. The CDR3 bases are TGTGCCAGCAGTGGGACATTGAACACTGAAGCTTTCTTT. It is translated as CASSGTLNTEAFF.

This chain links TRBV29-1 with TRBJ1-1; 9 positions match TRBD1. This CDR3 is built from 15 residues. Germline lookup yields CDR1 SQVTM and CDR2 ANQGSEA. V gave up 4 bases and J gave up 6 bases; unmatched junction bases: 12. DNA for the CDR3: TGCAGCGTTGGCTCCCGGGACAGGGCTGTCGCTGAAGCTTTCTTT. Protein product: CSVGSRDRAVAEAFF.

The CDR3 region is CASSKTGVNSPLHF. As DNA, the CDR3 is TGTGCCAGCAGCAAGACAGGGGTTAATTCACCCCTCCACTTT. The chain uses TRBV9 and TRBJ1-6, with 8 bases aligning to TRBD1. Trimming at V came to 4 bases and at J to 6 bases, leaving 3 bases not matched to a gene. Germline V gene data show CDR1 as SGDLS and CDR2 as YYNGEE. CDR3 length equals 14 residues.

This chain uses TRBV19 with TRBJ2-3; the D gene is possibly TRBD2 (5 bases). The germline V and J ends were trimmed by 1 base and 0 bases, with 5 bases remaining between them. CDR3 length: 14 amino acids. Per the germline V gene, CDR1 is LNHDA and CDR2 is SQIVND (reference sequence). The CDR3 nucleotides read TGTGCCAGTAGTATAGGCGGGAGCACAGATACGCAGTATTTT. This sequence encodes CASSIGGSTDTQYF.

This chain links TRBV3-1 (or the pseudogene TRBV3-2) with TRBJ2-5; 10 bases are a match to TRBD2. The CDR3 is 14 amino acids. Unmatched junction bases numbered 5, after V lost 6 bases and J lost 4 bases. Germline CDR1 LGHDT, CDR2 YNNKEL (reference sequence). Here the CDR3 reads CASRELAGRETQYF. The CDR3 DNA reads as TGTGCCAGCAGAGAACTAGCGGGGAGAGAGACCCAGTACTTC.

The V and J genes are TRBV6-1 and TRBJ2-1; no clear D. This CDR3 is 13 amino acids long. Per the germline V gene, CDR1 is MNHNS and CDR2 is SASEGT. With 2 bases removed from V and 1 base from J, the gap between germline ends came to 3 bases. CDR3 nucleotide sequence: TGTGCCAGCAGTGAACAATCCTACAATGAGCAGTTCTTC. Translated, it gives CASSEQSYNEQFF.

The chain links TRBV5-1 to TRBJ1-3, with D possibly matching TRBD1 (6 bases). Germline CDR1 reads SGHRS; CDR2 reads YFSETQ. V was clipped by 3 bases and J by 7 bases, with 20 bases between them. The CDR3 is made up of 16 amino acids. The CDR3 DNA follows: TGCGCCAGCAGCTCAGGGTTGGGACAAACAGGGAACACCATATATTTT. Protein sequence: CASSSGLGQTGNTIYF.

This clone was counted only a few times. This sequence joins TRBV4-1 and TRBJ2-5; 13 positions match TRBD2. The V gene end was trimmed by 2 bases and the J gene end by 2 bases; junction bases not matched to a gene: 8. Per the germline V gene, CDR1 is MGHRA and CDR2 is YSYEKL. This CDR3 has 18 amino acids. The CDR3 reads CASSQITSGGAGQETQYF. In nucleotides, the CDR3 is TGCGCCAGCAGCCAAATCACTAGCGGGGGGGCGGGACAAGAGACCCAGTACTTC.

The chain recombines TRBV7-9 with TRBJ1-1, with TRBD1 as a possible D gene (5 bases). CDR1 and CDR2 (germline): SEHNR, FQNEAQ (reference sequence). The germline V and J ends were trimmed by 0 bases and 6 bases, with 8 bases remaining between them. The CDR3 extends over 13 amino acids. The CDR3 region is CASSLAVGAEAFF. The DNA of the CDR3 is TGTGCCAGCAGCTTAGCGGTAGGGGCTGAAGCTTTCTTT. The full variable domain, with the rest looked up from reference TRBV7-9 and TRBJ1-1, is DTGVSQNPRHKITKRGQNVTFRCDPISEHNRLYWYRQTLGQGPEFLTYFQNEAQLEKSRLLSDRFSAERPKGSFSTLEIQRTEQGDSAMYLCASSLAVGAEAFFGQGTRLTVV.

The chain uses TRBV5-1 and TRBJ2-5; a possible D gene is TRBD2 (6 bases). Trimming cost V 4 bases and J 2 bases, with 15 bases left between them. CDR3 size: 15 residues. Germline values: CDR1 SGHRS, CDR2 YFSETQ. CDR3 nucleotide sequence: TGCGCCAGCAGCGGGTGGGGAGGAGGTCAAGAGACCCAGTACTTC. Encoded protein: CASSGWGGGQETQYF.

V and J are TRBV5-1 and TRBJ1-6; a possible D gene is TRBD1 (6 bases). This CDR3 region has 15 residues. The germline gives CDR1 SGHRS, CDR2 YFSETQ. V shed 0 bases and J shed 10 bases, with 14 bases lying between them. DNA of the CDR3: TGCGCCAGCAGCTTGGCGGCAGGACAGAGGTCACCCCTCCACTTT. It yields the protein CASSLAAGQRSPLHF. Full variable domain (rest looked up from reference TRBV5-1 and TRBJ1-6): KAGVTQTPRYLIKTRGQQVTLSCSPISGHRSVSWYQQTPGQGLQFLFEYFSETQRNKGNFPGRFSGRQFSNSRSEMNVSTLELGDSALYLCASSLAAGQRSPLHFGNGTRLTVT.

The count of this clone is one. CDR3 loop: CASSETGLGETQYF. CDR3 DNA: TGCGCCAGCAGTGAAACAGGGTTGGGGGAGACCCAGTACTTC. The rearrangement joins TRBV10-1 to TRBJ2-5; TRBD1 might be the D (6 bases). The germline V gene encodes CDR1 WNHNN and CDR2 SYGVQD (reference sequence). The V gene lost 3 bases and the J gene lost 5 bases, with 13 bases spanning the gap. This CDR3 has 14 residues.

This clone was observed a few times. The chain couples TRBV3-1 (or the pseudogene TRBV3-2) to TRBJ1-5, with a tentative D call TRBD1 (5 bases). The CDR3 covers 16 residues. In germline, CDR1 is LGHDT, CDR2 YNNKEL (reference sequence). The germline V and J ends were trimmed by 1 base and 5 bases, with 15 bases remaining between them. CDR3 region: CASSQGGSGMHQPQHF. The CDR3, as DNA: TGTGCCAGCAGCCAAGGGGGATCAGGGATGCATCAGCCCCAGCATTTT.

The chain is built from TRBV2 and TRBJ1-5; 7 bases are shared with TRBD1. V gave up 4 bases and J gave up 5 bases; unmatched junction bases: 17. Germline-derived CDR1 and CDR2 are SNHLY and FYNNEI. CDR3 length equals 18 residues. The CDR3 reads CASSVGDRAPLNDQPQHF. The CDR3 DNA is TGTGCCAGCAGTGTGGGAGACAGGGCCCCTCTAAACGATCAGCCCCAGCATTTT. Using reference TRBV2 and TRBJ1-5 for the parts outside the CDR3, the full variable domain is EPEVTQTPSHQVTQMGQEVILRCVPISNHLYFYWYRQILGQKVEFLVSFYNNEISEKSEIFDDQFSVERPDGSNFTLKIRSTKLEDSAMYFCASSVGDRAPLNDQPQHFGDGTRLSIL.